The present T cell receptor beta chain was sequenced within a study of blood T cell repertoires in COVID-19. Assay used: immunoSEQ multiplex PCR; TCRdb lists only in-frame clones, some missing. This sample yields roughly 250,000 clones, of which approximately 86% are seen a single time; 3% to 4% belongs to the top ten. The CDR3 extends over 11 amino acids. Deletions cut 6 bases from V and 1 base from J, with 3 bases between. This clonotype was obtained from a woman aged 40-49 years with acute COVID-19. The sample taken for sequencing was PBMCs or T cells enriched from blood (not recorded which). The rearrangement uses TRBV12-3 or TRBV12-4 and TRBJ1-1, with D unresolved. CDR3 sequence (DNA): TGTGCCAGCAGCCGGAACACTGAAGCTTTCTTT. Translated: CASSRNTEAFF.